The 28 T cell receptor beta chains below were found in one sample sequenced in a study of T cell responses to AZD1222 COVID-19 vaccine. The assay was immunoSEQ multiplex PCR, and TCRdb's table has in-frame clones only and misses some. The table includes about 64,000 clones, about nine tenths detected once. This specimen consisted of peripheral blood, obtained 28 days after the second dose of the MenACWY control vaccine. The origin of the receptors is an adult who received the MenACWY meningococcal vaccine as a control.

The chain has TRBV7-6 and TRBJ1-1; a possible D gene is TRBD1 (6 bases). The CDR3 spans 14 residues. V was trimmed by 5 bases and J by 0 bases, leaving 10 bases between them. Germline V lookup: CDR1 SGHVS, CDR2 FNYEAQ. The CDR3 region has the DNA TGTGCCAGCAGCACCGGACAGATGAACACTGAAGCTTTCTTT. This encodes CASSTGQMNTEAFF.

This chain links TRBV7-2 with TRBJ1-4; no definite D call. This CDR3 is built from 13 residues. The germline CDR1 and CDR2 sequences are SGHTA and FQGNSA. The V and J ends lost 2 bases and 8 bases respectively, with 9 bases between them. This chain's CDR3 is CASSLSQAEKLFF. The CDR3 region has the DNA TGTGCCAGCAGCTTATCTCAGGCAGAAAAACTGTTTTTT.

This chain connects TRBV7-7 to TRBJ2-5, with 13 positions matching TRBD2. After removal of 5 bases from V and 5 bases from J, the junction contained 11 bases not matched to a gene. This CDR3 spans 17 amino acids. The germline V gene has CDR1 SSHAT and CDR2 FNYEAQ (reference sequence). The CDR3 DNA is TGTGCCAGCAGCGCAGGATTGGGACTAGCGGGATCGGAGACCCAGTACTTC. Translating gives CASSAGLGLAGSETQYF.

The chain carries TRBV7-9 and TRBJ1-1; the D gene is possibly TRBD1 (6 bases). The length of the CDR3 is 14 residues. Between the trimmed V and J ends, which lost 1 base and 4 bases, there was a span of 10 bases. Germline CDR1 and CDR2: SEHNR and FQNEAQ (reference sequence). CDR3 sequence: CASSLGGPGTEAFF. In DNA form, the CDR3 reads TGTGCCAGCAGCTTAGGGGGGCCCGGCACTGAAGCTTTCTTT.

V and J are TRBV10-3 and TRBJ2-1; 7 nucleotides match TRBD2. Germline assignment: CDR1 ENHRY and CDR2 SYGVKD. This CDR3 has 14 residues. With 2 bases clipped from V and 9 bases from J, the junction kept 7 bases outside the gene matches. The CDR3 nucleotides are TGTGCCATCAGTGAGCCCGGGACTATTGGTGAGCAGTTCTTC. Translation gives CAISEPGTIGEQFF.

This chain uses TRBV9 with TRBJ2-1; D could derive from TRBD1 or TRBD2 (5 bases each). Per germline, CDR1 SGDLS and CDR2 YYNGEE. Trimming left V 3 bases short and J 7 bases short, with 11 bases between. The CDR3 consists of 13 residues. CDR3 sequence: CASSGGTINEQFF. The CDR3 nucleotides are TGTGCCAGCAGCGGTGGGACGATAAATGAGCAGTTCTTC.

The CDR3 nucleotides are TGTGCCAGCAGTTTTGGCAGGGCGGAACAGCCCCAGCATTTT. Its protein product is CASSFGRAEQPQHF. The J gene is TRBJ1-5, the V gene TRBV27; D perhaps matches TRBD1 (5 bases). In germline, CDR1 is MNHEY, CDR2 SMNVEV (reference sequence). V dropped 3 bases and J dropped 7 bases, with 13 bases sitting between them. The CDR3 loop spans 14 amino acids.

This rearrangement joins TRBV11-2 to TRBJ1-4; D is uncertain. The germline V gene has CDR1 SGHAT and CDR2 FQNNGV. The CDR3 extends over 15 amino acids. The germline V and J ends were trimmed by 0 bases and 4 bases, with 9 bases remaining between them. This CDR3 is CASSLEGGFNEKLFF. As DNA, the CDR3 is TGTGCCAGCAGCTTAGAAGGAGGGTTTAATGAAAAACTGTTTTTT.

The V call is TRBV27, the J call TRBJ2-2; no clear D. Trimming took off 7 bases at V and 3 bases at J, with 12 bases between the two ends. This CDR3 is built from 14 residues. Looked up from germline, CDR1 is MNHEY and CDR2 is SMNVEV (reference sequence). CDR3 DNA: TGTGCCAGCACAAGGGTAGGCGACACCGGGGAGCTGTTTTTT. The encoded protein is CASTRVGDTGELFF.

The chain joins TRBV4-3 to TRBJ1-5; no definite D call. CDR3 length equals 15 residues. The germline V and J ends were trimmed by 0 bases and 4 bases, with 10 bases remaining between them. Germline V CDR1 and CDR2: LGHNA, YSLEER. CDR3 loop: CASSQDQLGNQPQHF. DNA for the CDR3: TGCGCCAGCAGCCAAGATCAGCTTGGGAATCAGCCCCAGCATTTT.

The CDR3 bases are TGTGCCAGCCGCGGGGCTAGCGGGGTGTTGGATGAGCAGTTCTTC. This translates into CASRGASGVLDEQFF. The J gene is TRBJ2-1, the V gene TRBV7-9, with 9 bases lining up with TRBD2. V shed 8 bases, J shed 8 bases, and the junction held 13 bases outside the gene matches. Germline V gene lookup returns CDR1 SEHNR and CDR2 FQNEAQ (reference sequence). The CDR3 consists of 15 residues. The whole variable domain, filled in from reference TRBV7-9 and TRBJ2-1, reads DTGVSQNPRHKITKRGQNVTFRCDPISEHNRLYWYRQTLGQGPEFLTYFQNEAQLEKSRLLSDRFSAERPKGSFSTLEIQRTEQGDSAMYLCASRGASGVLDEQFFGPGTRLTVL.

The CDR3 is CASSWRERGKQYF. The CDR3, as DNA: TGTGCCAGCAGCTGGCGGGAGCGGGGTAAGCAGTACTTC. This sequence joins TRBV7-9 and TRBJ2-7, with 7 bases identical to TRBD2. The CDR3 contains 13 residues. The ends lost 4 bases at V and 8 bases at J; junction bases unmatched: 8. Germline V CDR1 and CDR2: SEHNR, FQNEAQ (reference sequence).

The J gene is TRBJ2-5, the V gene TRBV7-9; the D is unclear. Trimming stripped 6 bases from V and 0 bases from J, with 14 bases between. Germline V gene sequence: CDR1 SEHNR, CDR2 FQNEAQ (reference sequence). The CDR3 length is 15 residues. The CDR3 loop reads CASSSMSSYQETQYF. DNA of the CDR3: TGTGCCAGCAGTTCGATGTCCAGCTACCAAGAGACCCAGTACTTC.

This clone appeared once. V is TRBV10-3 and J is TRBJ1-4; 9 nucleotides align to TRBD1. V lost 3 bases to trimming and J lost 8 bases; unmatched junction nucleotides: 4. Germline V gene sequence: CDR1 ENHRY, CDR2 SYGVKD. This CDR3 contains 14 residues. This chain's CDR3 is CAISDGTGTEKLFF. In nucleotides, the CDR3 is TGTGCCATCAGTGACGGGACAGGGACAGAAAAACTGTTTTTT.

J is TRBJ2-7 and V is TRBV19; no reliable D call. Trimming removed 6 bases from V and 6 bases from J, with 18 bases in between. The germline V gene encodes CDR1 LNHDA and CDR2 SQIVND (reference sequence). The CDR3 sequence is 14 residues long. The CDR3 DNA reads as TGTGCCAGTAGACTACAGCATTCATCCCCCGAGCAGTACTTC. Protein sequence: CASRLQHSSPEQYF.

The CDR3 DNA reads as TGTGCCAGCAGTTACCCCGGACAGGGGGATCAGCCCCAGCATTTT. Encoded protein: CASSYPGQGDQPQHF. The rearrangement links TRBV6-5 to TRBJ1-5; 10 nucleotides agree with TRBD1. CDR1 is MNHEY and CDR2 is SVGAGI in the germline V gene. The CDR3 is 15 amino acids. Unmatched junction bases numbered 3, after V lost 2 bases and J lost 5 bases.

V gene TRBV18 combines with J gene TRBJ2-5; no reliable D call. The germline CDR1 and CDR2 sequences are KGHSH and LQKENI. The length of the CDR3 is 13 residues. With 4 bases removed from V and 5 bases from J, the gap between germline ends came to 11 bases. The CDR3 region has the DNA TGTGCCAGCTCACTTGTGACCTGGGAGACCCAGTACTTC. It translates to CASSLVTWETQYF.

The chain recombines TRBV30 with TRBJ1-5; perhaps TRBD1 as D (6 bases). This CDR3 has 14 residues. The V end was cut by 5 bases, the J end by 5 bases, with 16 bases between. The germline CDR1 and CDR2 sequences are GTSNPN and SVGIG (reference sequence). Here the CDR3 DNA reads TGTGCCTGGGGGAGGACAGATTTAGATCAGCCCCAGCATTTT. Protein sequence: CAWGRTDLDQPQHF.

This clone was found a few times. The rearrangement uses TRBV27 and TRBJ1-1; D unclear. Germline CDR1 is MNHEY and CDR2 is SMNVEV (reference sequence). The V end lost 8 bases, the J end lost 4 bases, and 14 bases lay between the germline ends. The CDR3 has 13 amino acids. The CDR3 DNA reads TGTGCCAGCGGAGACCGCCTGGGCACTGAAGCTTTCTTT. Its protein product is CASGDRLGTEAFF.

V usage is TRBV28 and J usage is TRBJ2-1; D could derive from TRBD1 or TRBD2 (5 bases each). Germline V lookup: CDR1 MDHEN, CDR2 SYDVKM. V lost 5 bases and J 2 bases, leaving 10 bases between the germline ends. The CDR3 runs 14 residues. In nucleotides, the CDR3 is TGTGCCAGCAGTGCCGGGACGACCTACAATGAGCAGTTCTTC. As protein: CASSAGTTYNEQFF.

The V and J genes are TRBV19 and TRBJ1-5, with TRBD1 as a possible D gene (5 bases). CDR1 LNHDA and CDR2 SQIVND come from the germline V gene (reference sequence). V was pared by 6 bases and J by 2 bases, with 20 bases between. This CDR3 contains 17 residues. The CDR3 DNA reads TGTGCCAGTAGCCGAACTATAACGACAGTTGGCAATCAGCCCCAGCATTTT. The encoded protein is CASSRTITTVGNQPQHF.

This chain joins TRBV7-9 and TRBJ2-4; possible D gene TRBD2, 6 bases. This CDR3 spans 14 amino acids. Germline CDR1 and CDR2: SEHNR and FQNEAQ (reference sequence). V lost 1 base to trimming and J lost 7 bases, with 11 bases between them. This CDR3 reads CASSLVGGENIQYF. CDR3 bases: TGTGCCAGCAGCTTAGTTGGAGGGGAGAACATTCAGTACTTC.

Note on this clone: This clone may be a read error of a much larger clone one base away. The chain joins TRBV12-3 or TRBV12-4 to TRBJ2-5; the D is unclear. CDR3 size: 11 residues. Trimming removed 3 bases from V and 5 bases from J, with 4 bases in between. The CDR3 sequence is CASSFRETQYF. The CDR3, as DNA: TGTGCCAGCAGTTTCAGGGAGACCCAGTACTTC.

The V and J genes are TRBV28 and TRBJ1-1; 9 positions match TRBD1. The germline gives CDR1 MDHEN, CDR2 SYDVKM. V lost 5 bases and J lost 5; bases outside the gene matches: 9. The CDR3 is 15 residues long. The CDR3: CASSPHGQGRTEAFF. The CDR3 nucleotides are TGTGCCAGCAGTCCCCATGGACAGGGGAGGACTGAAGCTTTCTTT.

This sequence joins TRBV5-1 and TRBJ1-3; TRBD1 matches 7 bases. The CDR3 consists of 18 residues. The germline gives CDR1 SGHRS, CDR2 YFSETQ. The V segment lost 0 bases and the J segment 0 bases; nucleotides outside the gene matches: 9. Written as DNA, the CDR3 is TGCGCCAGCAGCTTGGTAGCAGGGGGTACAAACTCTGGAAACACCATATATTTT. Its protein is CASSLVAGGTNSGNTIYF.

This clone showed up just once. V and J are TRBV4-1 and TRBJ2-5, with a weak D call TRBD2 (5 bases). V was trimmed by 0 bases and J by 1 base, leaving 9 bases between them. The CDR3 consists of 15 residues. In germline, CDR1 is MGHRA, CDR2 YSYEKL. CDR3 region: CASSQEGAIQETQYF. The DNA of the CDR3 is TGCGCCAGCAGCCAAGAGGGAGCTATCCAAGAGACCCAGTACTTC.

The genes are TRBV9 and TRBJ2-3; no clear D gene. This CDR3 has 14 residues. Germline V gene sequence: CDR1 SGDLS, CDR2 YYNGEE. V was shortened by 4 bases and J by 4 bases, with 13 bases between the two germline ends. CDR3 region: CASSPSDSPDTQYF. Here the CDR3 DNA reads TGTGCCAGCAGCCCTTCCGACTCACCAGATACGCAGTATTTT.

This clone has a single count. V and J are TRBV6-5 and TRBJ1-1; D perhaps matches TRBD1 (5 bases). The CDR3 has 14 residues. Germline V CDR1 and CDR2: MNHEY, SVGAGI. V dropped 6 bases and J dropped 1 base, with 12 bases sitting between them. This CDR3 is CASRDGASNTEAFF. As DNA, the CDR3 is TGTGCCAGCAGGGACGGGGCTTCGAACACTGAAGCTTTCTTT.